The rows below give T cell receptor beta chains drawn from one sample of a study of graft-versus-host responses after intestinal transplantation. For these receptors, no antigen is known. The protocol was immunoSEQ multiplex PCR, while the TCRdb copy is restricted to in-frame clones and leaves out a portion. The sample comprises 99,000 or so clones, 87% of which are singletons, and roughly 1% rests with the top ten. The sequences come from unstimulated CD4+ T cells sorted from spleen or lymph node cells, collected before intestinal transplant. All receptors come from a human donor who received an intestinal transplant. Each CDR3 is given with its conserved first and last residue. D genes are given only for firm matches. The size field is filled for only some rows; it gives once, few, many or a size class.

clone_size: -
d_call: TRBD2
v_call: TRBV4-1
j_call: TRBJ2-3
cdr3_aa: CASSQDLIAGYTQYF
cdr3_nt: TGCGCCAGCAGCCAAGATCTAATAGCGGGGTATACGCAGTATTTT

clone_size: -
d_call: -
v_call: TRBV5-1
j_call: TRBJ1-1
cdr3_aa: CASSLEGRGNTEAFF
cdr3_nt: TGCGCCAGCAGCTTGGAGGGAAGAGGGAACACTGAAGCTTTCTTT

clone_size: -
d_call: -
v_call: TRBV18
j_call: TRBJ1-1
cdr3_aa: CASSPQVNTEAFF
cdr3_nt: TGTGCCAGCTCACCTCAGGTGAACACTGAAGCTTTCTTT

clone_size: -
d_call: -
v_call: TRBV5-5
j_call: TRBJ2-7
cdr3_aa: CASSPRVSYEQYF
cdr3_nt: TGTGCCAGCAGCCCGCGGGTATCCTACGAGCAGTACTTC

clone_size: once
d_call: TRBD1
v_call: TRBV2
j_call: TRBJ1-2
cdr3_aa: CASSGTGVDGYTF
cdr3_nt: TGTGCCAGCTCCGGGACAGGGGTTGATGGCTACACCTTC

clone_size: -
d_call: -
v_call: TRBV19
j_call: TRBJ1-4
cdr3_aa: CASYDRATNEKLFF
cdr3_nt: TGTGCCAGTTATGACAGAGCAACTAATGAAAAACTGTTTTTT

clone_size: -
d_call: -
v_call: TRBV5-1
j_call: TRBJ2-4
cdr3_aa: CASSEDWGSKNIQYF
cdr3_nt: TGCGCCAGCAGCGAGGACTGGGGGTCCAAAAACATTCAGTACTTC

clone_size: -
d_call: -
v_call: TRBV10-2
j_call: TRBJ1-1
cdr3_aa: CASGQNTEAFF
cdr3_nt: TGCGCCAGCGGACAGAACACTGAAGCTTTCTTT

clone_size: -
d_call: TRBD1
v_call: TRBV29-1
j_call: TRBJ2-1
cdr3_aa: CSGVGDRDVDEQFF
cdr3_nt: TGCAGCGGCGTCGGGGACAGGGATGTTGATGAGCAGTTCTTC

clone_size: -
d_call: -
v_call: TRBV5-6
j_call: TRBJ2-7
cdr3_aa: CASSFGYEQYF
cdr3_nt: TGTGCCAGCAGCTTTGGGTACGAGCAGTACTTC

clone_size: -
d_call: -
v_call: TRBV19
j_call: TRBJ2-6
cdr3_aa: CASSIALPVSGANVLTF
cdr3_nt: TGTGCCAGTAGTATAGCCCTGCCCGTCTCTGGGGCCAACGTCCTGACTTTC

clone_size: -
d_call: -
v_call: TRBV7-6
j_call: TRBJ2-1
cdr3_aa: CASSSDELRVHEQFF
cdr3_nt: TGTGCCAGCAGCTCAGACGAGCTCAGGGTTCATGAGCAGTTCTTC

clone_size: once
d_call: -
v_call: TRBV6-5
j_call: TRBJ2-7
cdr3_aa: CASGRGGPDEQYF
cdr3_nt: TGTGCCAGCGGGCGAGGGGGGCCCGACGAGCAGTACTTC